This passage covers 30 T cell receptor beta chains from one sample sequenced in a study of early stage breast cancer tumors. Using immunoSEQ multiplex PCR, the repertoire was profiled, and TCRdb retains in-frame clones only, with some absent. The sample lists fewer than 35,000 clones, approximately 70% occurring once. The sample was breast tumor tissue. The receptor source for this set is a person aged 25-39 years with breast cancer.

The chain combines TRBV7-3 with TRBJ2-1; D may be TRBD2 (5 bases). Germline CDR1 reads SGHTA; CDR2 reads FQGTGA. The germline V and J ends were trimmed by 5 bases and 6 bases, with 14 bases remaining between them. This CDR3 comprises 14 residues. The CDR3 coding sequence is TGTGCCAGCAGCCCGGCTAGCAGTCCCAATGAGCAGTTCTTC. It yields the protein CASSPASSPNEQFF.

The chain recombines TRBV30 with TRBJ2-7; 8 nucleotides match TRBD1. Germline V gene data show CDR1 as GTSNPN and CDR2 as SVGIG (reference sequence). V gave up 5 bases and J gave up 1 base; unmatched junction bases: 7. This CDR3 is 14 amino acids long. In DNA, the CDR3 is TGTGCCTGGCAGGGACAGGCGTTTTCCTACGAGCAGTACTTC. Its protein product is CAWQGQAFSYEQYF.

The genes are TRBV6-1 and TRBJ2-2, with 12 bases identical to TRBD2. Germline V gives CDR1 MNHNS, CDR2 SASEGT. V lost 5 bases, J lost 17 bases, and 3 bases stayed unmatched. The CDR3 contains 11 residues. The CDR3 nucleotides are TGTGCCAGCAGTATAGGACTAGCGGGATTTTTT. Encoded protein: CASSIGLAGFF.

This clone appeared a few times. The chain links TRBV30 to TRBJ1-1, with D maybe TRBD1 (6 bases). Trimming cost V 1 base and J 7 bases, with 16 bases left between them. This CDR3 is 14 amino acids long. From germline, CDR1 is GTSNPN and CDR2 SVGIG (reference sequence). DNA of the CDR3: TGTGCCTGGAGTGCGCGGACAGCCCTCTTTGAAGCTTTCTTT. Translation: CAWSARTALFEAFF.

This clone was detected only once. This chain connects TRBV7-8 to TRBJ1-5; D is uncertain. Germline assignment: CDR1 SGHVS and CDR2 FQNEAQ. CDR3 length equals 15 residues. Trimming left V 5 bases short and J 4 bases short, with 15 bases between. CDR3 nucleotide sequence: TGTGCCAGCAGCCTCTCGCAATATAGTAATCAGCCCCAGCATTTT. This translates into CASSLSQYSNQPQHF.

The chain combines TRBV5-1 with TRBJ2-1, with 8 positions matching TRBD2. Germline CDR1 reads SGHRS; CDR2 reads YFSETQ. CDR3 length: 13 amino acids. With V trimmed by 3 bases and J by 6 bases, 2 bases remained unmatched. CDR3 bases: TGCGCCAGCAGCTCCGGGACTAGCAATGAGCAGTTCTTC. Protein: CASSSGTSNEQFF.

This rearrangement joins TRBV5-6 to TRBJ2-7; D remains unclear. V was cut by 0 bases and J by 3 bases, with 7 bases left in between. The CDR3 spans 13 residues. CDR1 and CDR2 (germline): SGHDT, YYEEEE. The CDR3 DNA sequence: TGTGCCAGCAGCTTGGTGCACGACTACGAGCAGTACTTC. This gives the protein CASSLVHDYEQYF.

V usage is TRBV7-9 and J usage is TRBJ2-7; unclear D gene. The germline CDR1 and CDR2 sequences are SEHNR and FQNEAQ (reference sequence). This CDR3 region has 13 residues. Trimming left V 1 base short and J 9 bases short, with 13 bases between. The CDR3 is CASSLVMERMQYF. In DNA form, the CDR3 reads TGTGCCAGCAGCTTAGTTATGGAAAGGATGCAGTACTTC.

This chain joins TRBV7-8 and TRBJ2-5, with 9 bases fitting TRBD1. Germline assignment: CDR1 SGHVS and CDR2 FQNEAQ. CDR3 length: 14 residues. V lost 1 base and J lost 7; bases outside the gene matches: 4. DNA for the CDR3: TGTGCCAGCAGCTTAGGACGACAGGGGGGGACCCAGTACTTC. Encoded protein: CASSLGRQGGTQYF.

The rearrangement uses TRBV30 and TRBJ1-1; D not certain. This CDR3 contains 12 residues. The V end lost 4 bases, the J end lost 9 bases, and 15 bases lay between the germline ends. The V gene's germline CDR1 is GTSNPN and CDR2 SVGIG (reference sequence). The CDR3: CAWNLLNFQAFF. The CDR3 DNA sequence: TGTGCCTGGAATCTATTGAACTTTCAAGCTTTCTTT.

This sequence joins TRBV11-3 and TRBJ2-2; no definite D call. V was clipped by 6 bases and J by 3 bases, with 2 bases between them. The CDR3 has 11 amino acids. Germline V gene lookup returns CDR1 SGHNT and CDR2 YENEEA. CDR3 loop: CASSHTGELFF. CDR3 nucleotides: TGTGCCAGCAGTCACACCGGGGAGCTGTTTTTT.

V and J are TRBV7-6 and TRBJ2-7; 8 nucleotides line up with TRBD1. This CDR3 has 16 residues. Trimming took 4 bases from V and 2 from J; bases not matched to a gene: 10. In germline, CDR1 is SGHVS, CDR2 FNYEAQ. The CDR3 DNA reads as TGTGCCAGCAGCTATCTGGACAGGGAACCCCCCTACGAGCAGTACTTC. As protein: CASSYLDREPPYEQYF.

The chain links TRBV2 to TRBJ2-2; maybe TRBD2 (5 bases). The germline V gene has CDR1 SNHLY and CDR2 FYNNEI. V shed 8 bases and J shed 4 bases, with 14 bases lying between them. This CDR3 region has 14 residues. CDR3 in amino acids: CASWQEVRTGELFF. DNA of the CDR3: TGTGCCAGCTGGCAGGAGGTGCGCACCGGGGAGCTGTTTTTT. The full variable domain, in which reference TRBV2 and TRBJ2-2 provide the parts outside the CDR3, is EPEVTQTPSHQVTQMGQEVILRCVPISNHLYFYWYRQILGQKVEFLVSFYNNEISEKSEIFDDQFSVERPDGSNFTLKIRSTKLEDSAMYFCASWQEVRTGELFFGEGSRLTVL.

The chain employs TRBV19 and TRBJ2-7; TRBD2 aligns across 11 bases. Germline CDR1 and CDR2: LNHDA and SQIVND (reference sequence). V lost 5 bases, J lost 2 bases, and 11 bases stayed unmatched. This CDR3 is 17 amino acids long. The DNA of the CDR3 is TGTGCCAGTAGTCCATGGACTAGCGGGTCGTTTGCCTACGAGCAGTACTTC. This encodes CASSPWTSGSFAYEQYF.

V and J are TRBV28 and TRBJ2-1, with D possibly TRBD2 on 6 matching bases. The CDR3 is 14 amino acids. Deletions cut 5 bases from V and 3 bases from J, with 11 bases between. CDR1 and CDR2 (germline): MDHEN, SYDVKM. The CDR3 DNA is TGTGCCAGCAGTCGGAGGGCCGGCTACAATGAGCAGTTCTTC. Translation gives CASSRRAGYNEQFF.

The rearrangement uses TRBV5-1 and TRBJ1-1; D remains unclear. Between the trimmed V and J ends, which lost 0 bases and 1 base, there was a span of 10 bases. The V gene's germline CDR1 is SGHRS and CDR2 YFSETQ. CDR3 size: 15 residues. CDR3 sequence reads: CASSLAIGQNTEAFF. CDR3 DNA: TGCGCCAGCAGCTTGGCCATTGGGCAGAACACTGAAGCTTTCTTT.

The chain couples TRBV30 to TRBJ2-7; 9 nucleotides line up with TRBD1. The CDR3 contains 12 residues. V shed 7 bases, J shed 5 bases, and the junction held 6 bases outside the gene matches. The germline V gene has CDR1 GTSNPN and CDR2 SVGIG (reference sequence). In DNA form, the CDR3 reads TGTGCCTTAAACAGGGGGCACAACGAGCAGTACTTC. Translating it yields CALNRGHNEQYF.

The CDR3 region has the DNA TGTGCCAGCAACCGCATCTCATCACCAAACTATGGCTACACCTTC. This codes for CASNRISSPNYGYTF. The gene calls are TRBV7-9 and TRBJ1-2; no reliable D call. V lost 7 bases and J 2 bases, leaving 17 bases between the germline ends. The CDR3 has 15 amino acids. Germline V lookup: CDR1 SEHNR, CDR2 FQNEAQ (reference sequence).

The J gene is TRBJ2-1, the V gene TRBV7-2, with 11 bases identical to TRBD2. Trimming took 1 base from V and 4 from J; bases not matched to a gene: 3. The CDR3 totals 16 residues. The germline gives CDR1 SGHTA, CDR2 FQGNSA. In DNA form, the CDR3 reads TGTGCCAGCAGCTTAGAGGGGACTAGCGGTTACAATGAGCAGTTCTTC. This codes for CASSLEGTSGYNEQFF.

This clone has a handful of counts. This chain connects TRBV6-1 to TRBJ1-2; 8 nucleotides align to TRBD1. The CDR3 has 15 residues. From germline, CDR1 is MNHNS and CDR2 SASEGT. Trimming removed 4 bases from V and 4 bases from J; junction bases left unmatched: 8. DNA for the CDR3: TGTGCCAGCAGTGCCTCAGGGGGCATTGGCTATGGCTACACCTTC. Its protein is CASSASGGIGYGYTF.

This clone was seen once. V and J are TRBV11-3 and TRBJ2-1; D call uncertain. This CDR3 comprises 15 residues. Germline values: CDR1 SGHNT, CDR2 YENEEA. The V gene lost 5 bases and the J gene lost 9 bases, with 20 bases spanning the gap. The CDR3 is CASSRRQIGNSEQFF. The CDR3 DNA sequence: TGTGCCAGCAGCCGCCGGCAAATCGGCAATAGTGAGCAGTTCTTC.

The chain uses TRBV7-1 and TRBJ2-1, with 9 bases that match TRBD2. TRBV7-1 qualifies as an ORF whose function is uncertain. Trimming at V came to 5 bases and at J to 3 bases, leaving 8 bases not matched to a gene. The CDR3 spans 16 residues. The CDR3 loop is CASSPSSGIYYNEQFF. The CDR3 DNA reads TGTGCCAGCAGCCCATCTAGCGGGATATACTACAATGAGCAGTTCTTC.

This sequence joins TRBV19 and TRBJ2-3; D gene uncertain. Looked up from germline, CDR1 is LNHDA and CDR2 is SQIVND (reference sequence). Trimming took off 9 bases at V and 1 base at J, with 5 bases between the two ends. The CDR3 sequence is 11 residues long. CDR3 nucleotides: TGTGCCAGCATATGCACAGATACGCAGTATTTT. It specifies CASICTDTQYF.

This chain links TRBV30 with TRBJ2-2; 8 positions match TRBD1. V dropped 3 bases and J dropped 4; count of bases not matched to a gene: 4. The germline V gene encodes CDR1 GTSNPN and CDR2 SVGIG (reference sequence). This CDR3 comprises 14 residues. DNA for the CDR3: TGTGCCTGGAGCCGGGGACAGGCCACCGGGGAGCTGTTTTTT. It translates to CAWSRGQATGELFF. The full variable domain, its missing parts supplied by reference TRBV30 and TRBJ2-2, is SQTIHQWPATLVQPVGSPLSLECTVEGTSNPNLYWYRQAAGRGLQLLFYSVGIGQISSEVPQNLSASRPQDRQFILSSKKLLLSDSGFYLCAWSRGQATGELFFGEGSRLTVL.

V and J are TRBV7-9 and TRBJ2-2; TRBD2 matches at 14 bases. The CDR3 runs to 16 residues. Germline V lookup: CDR1 SEHNR, CDR2 FQNEAQ (reference sequence). With 5 bases clipped from V and 9 bases from J, the junction kept 8 bases outside the gene matches. The CDR3 DNA sequence: TGTGCCAGCAGCAAGGGACTAGCGGGAGTGGTTCGGGAGCTGTTTTTT. It encodes CASSKGLAGVVRELFF.

This clone was observed a handful of times. The genes are TRBV5-1 and TRBJ2-1, with D hard to call. This CDR3 is 15 amino acids long. V was pared by 2 bases and J by 5 bases, with 14 bases between. The germline CDR1 and CDR2 sequences are SGHRS and YFSETQ. The CDR3, as DNA: TGCGCCAGCAGCTTATTGACATTCGGAGACAATGAGCAGTTCTTC. Its translation: CASSLLTFGDNEQFF.

The J gene is TRBJ2-7, the V gene TRBV7-7, with D unresolved. V lost 2 bases, J lost 2 bases, and 16 bases lay in between. This CDR3 has 16 residues. CDR1 is SSHAT, CDR2 FNYEAQ, per germline (reference sequence). CDR3 region: CASSLRALLYPYEQYF. CDR3 in DNA: TGTGCCAGCAGCTTAAGGGCATTACTTTACCCCTACGAGCAGTACTTC.

CDR3 coding DNA: TGTGCCAGCTCACCACTTCGCCAAGGCCCCTACGAGCAGTACTTC. Amino acids: CASSPLRQGPYEQYF. J is TRBJ2-7 and V is TRBV18; no definite D call. V lost 1 base to trimming and J lost 2 bases, with 12 bases between them. In germline, CDR1 is KGHSH, CDR2 LQKENI. There are 15 residues in the CDR3.

This chain links TRBV7-3 with TRBJ1-2; D unclear. The CDR3 contains 13 residues. Germline loops: CDR1 SGHTA, CDR2 FQGTGA. V was trimmed by 7 bases and J by 7 bases, leaving 16 bases between them. The CDR3 spells CASTFGEGTGYTF. The CDR3 DNA reads TGTGCCAGCACCTTTGGGGAGGGTACTGGCTACACCTTC.

The chain employs TRBV30 and TRBJ2-6; 10 bases fit TRBD2. The V gene end was trimmed by 1 base and the J gene end by 4 bases; junction bases not matched to a gene: 7. CDR3 length: 17 amino acids. CDR1 is GTSNPN, CDR2 SVGIG, per germline (reference sequence). The CDR3 sequence: CAWSAGLAFSGANVLTF. CDR3 nucleotides: TGTGCCTGGAGTGCGGGACTAGCGTTTTCCGGGGCCAACGTCCTGACTTTC.